These 13 T cell receptor beta chains originate from one sample sequenced in a study of OX40 agonist ivuxolimab in advanced cancers. Method: immunoSEQ multiplex PCR; TCRdb's copy keeps in-frame clones and lacks some. The sample holds around 16,000 clones, roughly 60% seen once. The input for sequencing was CD4+ or CD8+ T cells sorted from blood, taken in a trial of the OX40 agonist ivuxolimab. The receptor source for this set is an adult with an advanced solid tumor such as melanoma, head and neck, liver or kidney cancer.

This chain links TRBV11-2 with TRBJ2-3, with D unclear. V dropped 1 base and J dropped 2 bases, with 13 bases sitting between them. The CDR3 length is 16 residues. In germline, CDR1 is SGHAT, CDR2 FQNNGV. The CDR3: CASSLGGAALTDTQYF. In DNA, the CDR3 is TGTGCCAGCAGCTTAGGAGGTGCGGCCCTCACAGATACGCAGTATTTT.

This clone has just a few counts. The chain joins TRBV29-1 to TRBJ2-6; 9 positions match TRBD1. Per the germline V gene, CDR1 is SQVTM and CDR2 is ANQGSEA. The CDR3 contains 17 residues. V trimming: 5 bases; J trimming: 3 bases; junction bases outside the gene matches: 11. CDR3 protein: CSVSRGTGFGGANVLTF. CDR3 DNA: TGCAGCGTTTCCCGCGGGACAGGGTTCGGTGGGGCCAACGTCCTGACTTTC.

This clone was detected only a few times. The CDR3 loop reads CASSPRTWGEQYF. The CDR3 nucleotides read TGTGCCAGCAGCCCTCGCACATGGGGCGAGCAGTACTTC. This chain links TRBV7-6 with TRBJ2-7; D unresolved. This CDR3 has 13 residues. Per germline, CDR1 SGHVS and CDR2 FNYEAQ. V was clipped by 5 bases and J by 6 bases, with 14 bases between them.

By sample share, this clone is medium-sized. V and J are TRBV28 and TRBJ1-6; D gene unclear. The CDR3 extends over 16 amino acids. V dropped 6 bases and J dropped 3 bases, with 15 bases sitting between them. Per germline, CDR1 MDHEN and CDR2 SYDVKM. DNA of the CDR3: TGTGCCAGCAGGGAGACGACGTACAGCTATAATTCACCCCTCCACTTT. It specifies CASRETTYSYNSPLHF.

The chain joins TRBV11-2 to TRBJ2-7; no clear D. Germline V CDR1 and CDR2: SGHAT, FQNNGV. This CDR3 comprises 14 residues. Between the trimmed V and J ends, which lost 0 bases and 0 bases, there was a span of 6 bases. The CDR3 sequence is CASSLDLGSYEQYF. In DNA form, the CDR3 reads TGTGCCAGCAGCTTAGACCTGGGCTCCTACGAGCAGTACTTC.

The chain recombines TRBV12-5 with TRBJ2-7, with D possibly TRBD1 on 5 matching bases. The CDR3 contains 19 residues. CDR1 and CDR2 from the germline V gene are LGHNT and FRNRAP. The germline V and J ends were trimmed by 1 base and 1 base, with 23 bases remaining between them. Here the CDR3 DNA reads TGTGCTAGTGGTTTGGCGTGGGAAATGGTCAGGGATAGTTCCTACGAGCAGTACTTC. Translation: CASGLAWEMVRDSSYEQYF. Complete variable domain (other parts from reference TRBV12-5 and TRBJ2-7): DARVTQTPRHKVTEMGQEVTMRCQPILGHNTVFWYRQTMMQGLELLAYFRNRAPLDDSGMPKDRFSAEMPDATLATLKIQPSEPRDSAVYFCASGLAWEMVRDSSYEQYFGPGTRLTVT.

This rearrangement joins TRBV11-2 to TRBJ2-1, with D tentatively TRBD2 (5 bases). Trimming took off 2 bases at V and 0 bases at J, with 20 bases between the two ends. Germline V lookup: CDR1 SGHAT, CDR2 FQNNGV. The CDR3 runs to 19 residues. The CDR3 sequence: CASSLFPQRTASSYNEQFF. CDR3 nucleotides: TGTGCCAGCAGCTTATTCCCCCAGCGGACTGCAAGCTCCTACAATGAGCAGTTCTTC.

The V call is TRBV7-6, the J call TRBJ2-7; no clear D. Germline V gene data show CDR1 as SGHVS and CDR2 as FNYEAQ. This CDR3 region has 12 residues. Trimming shortened V by 5 bases and J by 4 bases, and 9 bases separated the two germline ends. For the CDR3, the DNA is TGTGCCAGCAGCCGGAACACTTACGAGCAGTACTTC. This gives the protein CASSRNTYEQYF.

The chain has TRBV11-2 and TRBJ2-7; TRBD2 matches 9 bases. Trimming removed 0 bases from V and 3 bases from J; junction bases left unmatched: 3. The CDR3 spans 15 residues. Germline assignment: CDR1 SGHAT and CDR2 FQNNGV. For the CDR3, the DNA is TGTGCCAGCAGCTTAGAGGGGACTAGCTACTACGAGCAGTACTTC. Protein sequence: CASSLEGTSYYEQYF.

By proportion, this clone is medium-sized. This chain joins TRBV5-6 and TRBJ2-5, with D perhaps matching TRBD1 (6 bases). This CDR3 has 16 amino acids. V dropped 0 bases and J dropped 4 bases, with 16 bases sitting between them. In germline, CDR1 is SGHDT, CDR2 YYEEEE. CDR3 protein: CASSLGSDGTRETQYF. Written as DNA, the CDR3 is TGTGCCAGCAGCTTGGGGTCTGACGGGACACGAGAGACCCAGTACTTC.

The chain recombines TRBV4-1 with TRBJ1-2; TRBD1 is a possible D gene (5 bases). V lost 3 bases, J lost 1 base, and 12 bases lay in between. Germline CDR1 MGHRA, CDR2 YSYEKL. The CDR3 spans 15 residues. CDR3 sequence reads: CASSHVGQVNYGYTF. Here the CDR3 DNA reads TGCGCCAGCAGCCACGTTGGACAAGTTAACTATGGCTACACCTTC.

The chain combines TRBV7-6 with TRBJ2-1; 9 nucleotides match TRBD1. The trim removed 5 bases at V and 3 bases at J, leaving 5 bases unmatched. The CDR3 has 15 amino acids. Germline V gene lookup returns CDR1 SGHVS and CDR2 FNYEAQ. This chain's CDR3 is CASSPGTGNYNEQFF. In nucleotides, the CDR3 is TGTGCCAGCAGCCCCGGGACAGGGAACTACAATGAGCAGTTCTTC. The complete variable domain, with remaining parts taken from reference TRBV7-6 and TRBJ2-1, reads GAGVSQSPRYKVTKRGQDVALRCDPISGHVSLYWYRQALGQGPEFLTYFNYEAQQDKSGLPNDRFSAERPEGSISTLTIQRTEQRDSAMYRCASSPGTGNYNEQFFGPGTRLTVL.

V gene TRBV6-6 combines with J gene TRBJ1-5; D possibly corresponds to TRBD1 (6 bases). CDR3 length: 14 amino acids. From germline, CDR1 is MNHNY and CDR2 SVGAGI (reference sequence). The V and J ends lost 2 bases and 3 bases respectively, with 8 bases between them. Here the CDR3 DNA reads TGTGCCAGCAGTTACGCAGGGGACAATCAGCCCCAGCATTTT. Its protein is CASSYAGDNQPQHF.